The rows below give T cell receptor beta chains drawn from one sample of a study of blood T cells in healthy people across ages. One entry per CDR3 protein results from TCRdb running MiXCR on the 5' RACE reads. The data hold approximately 820,000 distinct CDR3 sequences, with 40% to 50% observed a single time. Sequencing was done on a sample of blood. These receptors came from a man aged 60 to 69 in good health. The CDR3 runs from the conserved cysteine through the conserved F or W. The D gene is left open where the match is weak. Expanded clones get a size class; other rows say once, few or many, or leave the size out.

V: TRBV14
size: .
J: TRBJ2-7
D: .
DNA: TGTGCCAGCAGCCAGGAGGTGGGGTTTTCAAATGAGCAGTACTTC
CDR3: CASSQEVGFSNEQYF

V: TRBV6-1
size: few
J: TRBJ2-5
D: .
DNA: TGTGCCAGCAGTGAAGGCCCACGGGGAATGGAGACCCAGTACTTC
CDR3: CASSEGPRGMETQYF

V: TRBV6-6
size: .
J: TRBJ2-7
D: .
DNA: TGTGCCAGCAGTCCAATTTCACAGTCTTTCTCCGACAAGCAGTACTTC
CDR3: CASSPISQSFSDKQYF

V: TRBV25-1
size: .
J: TRBJ1-4
D: .
DNA: TGTGCCAGCAGTGACAGGGCTAATGAAAAACTGTTTTTT
CDR3: CASSDRANEKLFF

V: TRBV12-3/TRBV12-4
size: .
J: TRBJ1-6
D: TRBD1
DNA: TGTGCCAGCAGTTTAGACAGGGGGGATTCACCCCTCCACTTT
CDR3: CASSLDRGDSPLHF

V: TRBV7-2
size: .
J: TRBJ2-1
D: TRBD1
DNA: TGTGCCAGCAGCCCCGACAGGGTTTCCTACAATGAGCAGTTCTTC
CDR3: CASSPDRVSYNEQFF

V: TRBV20-1
size: .
J: TRBJ2-5
D: .
DNA: TGCAGTGCTTATGACAGCGGTCAGTCCCCAGAGACCCAGTACTTC
CDR3: CSAYDSGQSPETQYF

V: TRBV7-9
size: once
J: TRBJ2-1
D: .
DNA: TGTGCCAGCGGCCGGGAGAACAATGAGCAGTTCTTC
CDR3: CASGRENNEQFF

V: TRBV5-1
size: few
J: TRBJ2-3
D: TRBD1
DNA: TGCGCCAGCAGCAAGGACAGGGCTTCAGATACGCAGTATTTT
CDR3: CASSKDRASDTQYF

V: TRBV3-1
size: .
J: TRBJ1-4
D: .
DNA: TGTGCCAGCAGCCAAGATCGAGGAATTGGTGAAAAACTGTTTTTT
CDR3: CASSQDRGIGEKLFF

V: TRBV20-1
size: .
J: TRBJ2-5
D: TRBD2
DNA: TGCAGTGCTAGTTCGGGGGGACCTAGAGAGACCCAGTACTTC
CDR3: CSASSGGPRETQYF

V: TRBV6-6
size: .
J: TRBJ2-7
D: TRBD1
DNA: TGTGCCAGCAGGCAAAACAGGGGGCGAGTTTTAGACGAGCAGTACTTC
CDR3: CASRQNRGRVLDEQYF

V: TRBV7-9
size: few
J: TRBJ2-5
D: TRBD1
DNA: TGTGCCAGCAGTCGGGACAGGGGGCGAGAGACCCAGTACTTC
CDR3: CASSRDRGRETQYF

V: TRBV7-8
size: many
J: TRBJ2-3
D: TRBD2
DNA: TGTGCCAGCAGCTTAGGTCGGGGGGGACCCACAGATACGCAGTATTTT
CDR3: CASSLGRGGPTDTQYF

V: TRBV27
size: many
J: TRBJ2-1
D: .
DNA: TGTGCCAGCAGCTCCACGGGGAATGAGCAGTTCTTC
CDR3: CASSSTGNEQFF

V: TRBV4-3
size: .
J: TRBJ1-2
D: TRBD1
DNA: TGCGCCAGCAGCCAAGAACTAAGACAGGGGGCAGGGGGCTACACCTTC
CDR3: CASSQELRQGAGGYTF

V: TRBV29-1
size: few
J: TRBJ2-2
D: TRBD1
DNA: TGCAGCGTTGGGGACAGGTTCACCGGGGAGCTGTTTTTT
CDR3: CSVGDRFTGELFF

V: TRBV6-5
size: .
J: TRBJ1-1
D: .
DNA: TGTGCCAGCACCTCAAAAAGGGACACTGAAGCTTTCTTT
CDR3: CASTSKRDTEAFF

V: TRBV10-3
size: .
J: TRBJ1-2
D: .
DNA: TGTGCCATCAAGCCTCAGGGCATTCATGGCTACACCTTC
CDR3: CAIKPQGIHGYTF

V: TRBV7-9
size: .
J: TRBJ1-2
D: .
DNA: TGTGCCAGCAGCTTAGTAGTCCAAGGGGGCTACACCTTC
CDR3: CASSLVVQGGYTF

V: TRBV4-1
size: few
J: TRBJ2-3
D: TRBD2
DNA: TGCGCCAGCAGCCACTTCTTAGCGGGGGGTGGCGCAGATACGCAGTATTTT
CDR3: CASSHFLAGGGADTQYF

V: TRBV5-1
size: .
J: TRBJ1-4
D: .
DNA: TGCGCCAGCAGCTTCGGTTCCGAGTTTGAAAAACTGTTTTTT
CDR3: CASSFGSEFEKLFF

V: TRBV20-1
size: .
J: TRBJ2-7
D: .
DNA: TGCAATGCTAGAGCCCCACAGGGTCGGGGCTACGAGCAGTACTTC
CDR3: CNARAPQGRGYEQYF

V: TRBV4-2
size: .
J: TRBJ1-1
D: .
DNA: TGTGCCAGCAGCCAAAACCAAGGGGGTTGGACTGAAGCTTTCTTT
CDR3: CASSQNQGGWTEAFF

V: TRBV2
size: .
J: TRBJ1-2
D: .
DNA: TGTGCCAGCAGTACCCGGGACACCTATGGCTACACCTTC
CDR3: CASSTRDTYGYTF

V: TRBV6-5
size: few
J: TRBJ2-5
D: .
DNA: TGTGCCAGCAGTTACCGGGACACCTTCGGAGAGACCCAGTACTTC
CDR3: CASSYRDTFGETQYF

V: TRBV6-6
size: .
J: TRBJ2-4
D: .
DNA: TGTGCCAGCAGCGGGGACGGCACCCCGGTCGACATTCAGTACTTC
CDR3: CASSGDGTPVDIQYF

V: TRBV12-5
size: few
J: TRBJ2-1
D: .
DNA: TGTGCTAGTGGTTTGGTACAAGGGCAGTACAATGAGCAGTTCTTC
CDR3: CASGLVQGQYNEQFF

V: TRBV6-1
size: .
J: TRBJ2-4
D: .
DNA: TGTGCCAGCAGCCTAGACAGGGGAGGGGTGGTTTTAGCCAAAAACATTCAGTACTTC
CDR3: CASSLDRGGVVLAKNIQYF

V: TRBV20-1
size: .
J: TRBJ2-5
D: TRBD1
DNA: TGCAGTGCTAGAGACCCGACAGGGCTGGAGGCCCAGTACTTC
CDR3: CSARDPTGLEAQYF

V: TRBV14
size: .
J: TRBJ2-7
D: .
DNA: TGTGCCAGCAGCCAAGGTGGAGGACTCTACGAGCAGTACTTC
CDR3: CASSQGGGLYEQYF

V: TRBV7-2
size: .
J: TRBJ2-7
D: .
DNA: TGTGCCAGCAGCCCCTCAGGCCCAAGACAAGGCGAGCAGTACTTC
CDR3: CASSPSGPRQGEQYF

V: TRBV29-1
size: .
J: TRBJ1-1
D: .
DNA: TGCAGCGTTGAACCGACAGGGAACACTGAAGCTTTCTTT
CDR3: CSVEPTGNTEAFF

V: TRBV2
size: once
J: TRBJ1-5
D: .
DNA: TGTGCCAGCAGCATTACAGAGAATCAGCCCCAGCATTTT
CDR3: CASSITENQPQHF

V: TRBV20-1
size: few
J: TRBJ2-1
D: .
DNA: TGCAGCCCCAAGGGCGGGCAGTCCAATGAGCAGTTCTTC
CDR3: CSPKGGQSNEQFF

V: TRBV9
size: .
J: TRBJ2-7
D: TRBD1
DNA: TGTGCCAGCAGCGTAGCTGGGACAGGGAACCCCACGATCTACGAGCAGTACTTC
CDR3: CASSVAGTGNPTIYEQYF

V: TRBV4-2
size: .
J: TRBJ1-1
D: .
DNA: TGTGCCAGCAGCCAAGAAGCAGGGCCTAACGCTGAAGCTTTCTTT
CDR3: CASSQEAGPNAEAFF

V: TRBV24-1
size: many
J: TRBJ2-1
D: TRBD2
DNA: TGTGCCACCAGTGACCCTAGCGGGGGAGGGGGCAATGAGCAGTTCTTC
CDR3: CATSDPSGGGGNEQFF